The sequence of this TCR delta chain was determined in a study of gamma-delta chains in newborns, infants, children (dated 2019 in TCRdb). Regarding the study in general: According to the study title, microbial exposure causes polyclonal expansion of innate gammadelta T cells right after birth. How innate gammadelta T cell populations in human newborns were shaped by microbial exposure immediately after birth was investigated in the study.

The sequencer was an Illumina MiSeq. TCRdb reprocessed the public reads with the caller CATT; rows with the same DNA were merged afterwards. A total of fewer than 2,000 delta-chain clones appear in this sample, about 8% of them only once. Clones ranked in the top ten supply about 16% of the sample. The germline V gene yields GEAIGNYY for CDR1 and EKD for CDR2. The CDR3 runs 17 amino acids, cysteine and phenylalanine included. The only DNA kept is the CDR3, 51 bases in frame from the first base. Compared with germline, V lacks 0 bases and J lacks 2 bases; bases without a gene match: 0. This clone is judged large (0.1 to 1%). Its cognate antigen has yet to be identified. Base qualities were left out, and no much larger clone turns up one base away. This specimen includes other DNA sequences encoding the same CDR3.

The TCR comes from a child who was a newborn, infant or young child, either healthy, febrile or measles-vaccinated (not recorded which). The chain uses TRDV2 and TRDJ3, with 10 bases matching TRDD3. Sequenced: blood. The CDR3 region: CACDTWGIPWDTRQMFF. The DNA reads TGTGCCTGTGACACCTGGGGGATACCCTGGGACACCCGACAGATGTTTTTC.